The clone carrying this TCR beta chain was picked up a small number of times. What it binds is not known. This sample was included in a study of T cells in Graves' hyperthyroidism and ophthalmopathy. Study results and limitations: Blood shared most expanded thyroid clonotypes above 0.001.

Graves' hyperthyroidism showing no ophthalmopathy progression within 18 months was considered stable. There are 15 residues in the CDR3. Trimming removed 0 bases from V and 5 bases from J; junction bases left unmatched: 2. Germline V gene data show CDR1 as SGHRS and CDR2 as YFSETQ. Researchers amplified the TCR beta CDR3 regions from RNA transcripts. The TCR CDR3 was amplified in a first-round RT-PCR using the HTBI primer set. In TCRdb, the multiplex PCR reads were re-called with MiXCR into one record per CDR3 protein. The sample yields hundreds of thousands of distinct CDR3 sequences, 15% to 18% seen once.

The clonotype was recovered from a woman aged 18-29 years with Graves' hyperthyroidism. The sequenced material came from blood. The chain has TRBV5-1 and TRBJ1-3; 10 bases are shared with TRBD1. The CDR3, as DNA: TGCGCCAGCAGCTTGGGGACAGGGGGACGAAACACCATATATTTT. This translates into CASSLGTGGRNTIYF. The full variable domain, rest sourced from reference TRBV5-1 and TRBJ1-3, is KAGVTQTPRYLIKTRGQQVTLSCSPISGHRSVSWYQQTPGQGLQFLFEYFSETQRNKGNFPGRFSGRQFSNSRSEMNVSTLELGDSALYLCASSLGTGGRNTIYFGEGSWLTVV.